The 25 T cell receptor beta chains reported below all come from one sample, sequenced in a study of metastatic and nonmetastatic thyroid tumors. TCRdb reprocessed the PCR reads using MiXCR. The table lists tens of thousands of clones, 20% to 25% of them singletons, with 39% in the top ten. Treatment of any kind had been given to no patient before thyroid surgery. Sequencing was performed on blood. These receptors were collected from a female donor with papillary thyroid cancer or a benign thyroid nodule (not recorded which). Some clones in this sample may be carry-over from other donors' samples.

This clone was observed at least ten times. CDR3: CASSFRGGTVLKYF. CDR3 bases: TGTGCCAGCAGTTTTCGAGGTGGGACGGTGCTGAAGTACTTC. V usage is TRBV28 and J usage is TRBJ2-7, with D perhaps TRBD1 or TRBD2 (5 bases each). Per germline, CDR1 MDHEN and CDR2 SYDVKM. This CDR3 is 14 amino acids long. V dropped 3 bases and J dropped 11 bases, with 20 bases sitting between them.

This clone was recorded only once. A much larger clone is a single base away; this may be a read error. The genes are TRBV20-1 and TRBJ2-7, with 7 bases identical to TRBD1. Germline CDR1 and CDR2: DFQATT and SNEGSKA (reference sequence). The CDR3 is made up of 14 amino acids. The DNA for the CDR3 is TGCATCGCTAGAGTACAGGGGTTAAGCTACGAGCAGTACTTC. It translates to CIARVQGLSYEQYF.

This clone was detected a few times. This clone may be a read error of a much larger clone one base away. The same CDR3 is also encoded by other DNA sequences in this sample. J is TRBJ1-3 and V is TRBV5-5; possible D gene TRBD1, 6 bases. Germline CDR1 reads SGHKS; CDR2 reads YYEKEE (reference sequence). The CDR3 runs 14 residues. CDR3 loop: CASSPRGGGNTIYF. CDR3 sequence (DNA): TGTGCCAGCAGCCCGAGAGGGGGTGGAAACACCATATACTTT. The full variable domain, with the rest looked up from reference TRBV5-5 and TRBJ1-3, is DAGVTQSPTHLIKTRGQQVTLRCSPISGHKSVSWYQQVLGQGPQFIFQYYEKEERGRGNFPDRFSARQFPNYSSELNVNALLLGDSALYLCASSPRGGGNTIYFGEGSWLTVV.

Many counts were recorded for this clone. V is TRBV11-2 and J is TRBJ2-3, with D perhaps matching TRBD2 (6 bases). The CDR3 is 14 residues long. Trimming removed 1 base from V and 3 bases from J, with 8 bases in between. CDR1 SGHAT and CDR2 FQNNGV come from the germline V gene. The CDR3 bases are TGTGCCAGCAGCTTAGGTCGGGGGACAGATACGCAGTATTTT. Protein sequence: CASSLGRGTDTQYF.

In this sample, this clone turned up many times. The rearrangement joins TRBV28 to TRBJ1-1; D unclear. CDR1 and CDR2 from the germline V gene are MDHEN and SYDVKM. This CDR3 comprises 14 residues. Trimming removed 2 bases at V and 1 base at J, with 8 bases between. CDR3 nucleotide sequence: TGTGCCAGCAGTTTAGTACAGAAGAACACTGAAGCTTTCTTT. It encodes CASSLVQKNTEAFF.

This clone was observed at least ten times. The chain is built from TRBV5-1 and TRBJ2-7; no clear D. CDR3 size: 15 residues. Germline CDR1 reads SGHRS; CDR2 reads YFSETQ. Trimming removed 0 bases at V and 0 bases at J, with 10 bases between. CDR3 DNA sequence: TGCGCCAGCAGCTTGGGGTCGGTGGACTCCTACGAGCAGTACTTC. Translating gives CASSLGSVDSYEQYF.

This clone was found a few times. V is TRBV6-5 and J is TRBJ2-1; a possible D gene is TRBD2 (5 bases). V lost 0 bases and J lost 3, with 18 bases in between. CDR1 is MNHEY, CDR2 SVGAGI, per germline. The CDR3 is 18 amino acids. CDR3 nucleotide sequence: TGTGCCAGCAGTTACTCGTTAAGGGAGCCGGCTAGCTACAATGAGCAGTTCTTC. Its protein is CASSYSLREPASYNEQFF.

This clone was counted ten times or more. The chain has TRBV10-3 and TRBJ1-1; D gene uncertain. V was trimmed by 6 bases and J by 0 bases, leaving 17 bases between them. This CDR3 is built from 16 residues. The germline V gene has CDR1 ENHRY and CDR2 SYGVKD. For the CDR3, the DNA is TGTGCCATCAGCGATAACACCGGGCAGTTGAACACTGAAGCTTTCTTT. Amino acids: CAISDNTGQLNTEAFF.

This clone was recorded a few times. This may be a read error: a much more frequent sequence differs by one nucleotide. J is TRBJ2-1 and V is TRBV29-1, with D perhaps TRBD2 (5 bases). Germline V lookup: CDR1 SQVTM, CDR2 ANQGSEA. The CDR3 has 11 amino acids. The CDR3 bases are TGCGGCGCCCCGGCGGGCTATGAGCAGTTCTTC. Translating it yields CGAPAGYEQFF.

This sequence joins TRBV6-2 or TRBV6-3 and TRBJ2-7; 7 bases fit TRBD1. There are 13 residues in the CDR3. The trim removed 9 bases at V and 2 bases at J, leaving 7 bases unmatched. Germline V CDR1 and CDR2: MNHEY, SVGEGT. This CDR3 is CASAGTETYEQYF. The DNA of the CDR3 is TGTGCCAGTGCCGGGACAGAAACCTACGAGCAGTACTTC.

V usage is TRBV30 and J usage is TRBJ2-2; TRBD2 matches 7 bases. J was trimmed by 4 bases and V by 0 bases; bases with no gene match: 5. Germline V gene data show CDR1 as GTSNPN and CDR2 as SVGIG (reference sequence). The CDR3 has 15 amino acids. The CDR3 DNA follows: TGTGCCTGGAGTGTTGGCGGGAGTGGCACCGGGGAGCTGTTTTTT. This translates into CAWSVGGSGTGELFF. The full variable domain, rest sourced from reference TRBV30 and TRBJ2-2, is SQTIHQWPATLVQPVGSPLSLECTVEGTSNPNLYWYRQAAGRGLQLLFYSVGIGQISSEVPQNLSASRPQDRQFILSSKKLLLSDSGFYLCAWSVGGSGTGELFFGEGSRLTVL.

This clone has just a few counts. The gene calls are TRBV5-6 and TRBJ2-5; no reliable D call. Germline V gene sequence: CDR1 SGHDT, CDR2 YYEEEE. V was shortened by 0 bases and J by 2 bases, with 14 bases between the two germline ends. CDR3 length equals 16 residues. This CDR3 reads CASSLALQIRQETQYF. CDR3 nucleotides: TGTGCCAGCAGCTTGGCCTTGCAGATCAGACAAGAGACCCAGTACTTC.

Many counts were recorded for this clone. The chain has TRBV28 and TRBJ1-6; tentatively, D is TRBD1 (5 bases). Between the trimmed V and J ends, which lost 8 bases and 0 bases, there was a span of 8 bases. Germline V gene sequence: CDR1 MDHEN, CDR2 SYDVKM. CDR3 size: 14 residues. As DNA, the CDR3 is TGTGCCAGCCGTGGGGGCTCCTATAATTCACCCCTCCACTTT. As protein: CASRGGSYNSPLHF.

This clone was seen at least ten times. The chain links TRBV20-1 to TRBJ1-5, with D unresolved. Trimming took off 3 bases at V and 4 bases at J, with 7 bases between the two ends. CDR1 DFQATT and CDR2 SNEGSKA come from the germline V gene (reference sequence). The CDR3 runs to 12 residues. The CDR3 DNA sequence: TGCAGTGCTAGCTCAGGAAATCAGCCCCAGCATTTT. Translated, it gives CSASSGNQPQHF.

The chain has TRBV4-1 and TRBJ2-7, with 9 bases aligning to TRBD1. The length of the CDR3 is 15 residues. CDR1 is MGHRA and CDR2 is YSYEKL in the germline V gene. Trimming cost V 6 bases and J 2 bases; bases outside gene matches: 8. This chain's CDR3 is CASRPQGQGPYEQYF. The CDR3 coding sequence is TGCGCCAGCAGGCCCCAAGGACAGGGGCCCTACGAGCAGTACTTC.

The chain is built from TRBV7-2 and TRBJ2-1; D uncertain. The length of the CDR3 is 14 residues. Germline CDR1 SGHTA, CDR2 FQGNSA. Trimming removed 0 bases from V and 6 bases from J, with 9 bases in between. CDR3 DNA sequence: TGTGCCAGCAGCTTAGCTCGGGCCATCAATGAGCAGTTCTTC. Translated: CASSLARAINEQFF.

In this sample, this clone turned up a few times. The sample carries other DNA sequences with the same CDR3. The CDR3 DNA sequence: TGCGCCAGCAGCTTAGGACAGGCGTATTCACCCCTCCACTTT. It codes for CASSLGQAYSPLHF. This chain connects TRBV5-1 to TRBJ1-6; 7 bases map to TRBD1. The ends lost 2 bases at V and 8 bases at J; junction bases unmatched: 4. Germline V gene lookup returns CDR1 SGHRS and CDR2 YFSETQ. CDR3 length: 14 residues.

CDR3 residues: CASRGAALGGISPLHF. The CDR3, as DNA: TGTGCCAGTAGGGGTGCAGCCCTGGGGGGGATTTCACCCCTCCACTTT. V and J are TRBV19 and TRBJ1-6; maybe TRBD1 (5 bases). V was clipped by 6 bases and J by 9 bases, with 21 bases between them. The germline V gene encodes CDR1 LNHDA and CDR2 SQIVND (reference sequence). The CDR3 is 16 amino acids.

On this clone itself: One base away lies a much larger clone, so this may be a sequencing read error. Other nucleotide sequences in the sample specify the same CDR3. This chain links TRBV5-1 with TRBJ2-7; D is tentatively TRBD1 or TRBD2 (5 bases each). The germline V gene encodes CDR1 SGHRS and CDR2 YFSETQ. V was trimmed by 5 bases and J by 7 bases, leaving 22 bases between them. The CDR3 length is 15 residues. The chain's CDR3 is CASREVGPLGGEQYF. In DNA form, the CDR3 reads TGCGCCAGCAGGGAAGTGGGACCGCTCGGAGGTGAGCAGTACTTC.

This clone appeared a few times. This sequence joins TRBV6-1 and TRBJ1-2; 9 nucleotides match TRBD1. After removal of 3 bases from V and 5 bases from J, the junction contained 7 bases not matched to a gene. CDR1 is MNHNS and CDR2 is SASEGT in the germline V gene. The CDR3 is 15 residues long. The CDR3, as DNA: TGTGCCAGCAGTGACCCCGGGACAGGGAGTTATGGCTACACCTTC. It translates to CASSDPGTGSYGYTF.

J is TRBJ1-2 and V is TRBV29-1; 8 nucleotides match TRBD1. CDR3 length equals 12 residues. The germline CDR1 and CDR2 sequences are SQVTM and ANQGSEA. V shed 6 bases and J 6 bases; nucleotides not matched to a gene: 6. This CDR3 is CSVQGAFDGYTF. The CDR3 nucleotides read TGCAGCGTCCAGGGGGCCTTTGATGGCTACACCTTC.

The J gene is TRBJ2-3, the V gene TRBV20-1; D remains unclear. CDR1 and CDR2 from the germline V gene are DFQATT and SNEGSKA (reference sequence). The V end lost 5 bases, the J end lost 0 bases, and 3 bases lay between the germline ends. The CDR3 length is 11 residues. For the CDR3, the DNA is TGCAGTGCTGAAAGCACAGATACGCAGTATTTT. It yields the protein CSAESTDTQYF.

This clone has at least ten counts. Other DNA sequences of this sample code for an identical CDR3. The chain uses TRBV18 and TRBJ2-2; D unclear. The CDR3 loop spans 14 amino acids. CDR1 and CDR2 from the germline V gene are KGHSH and LQKENI. Trimming pared 1 base from V and 7 bases from J, leaving 10 bases between. CDR3 bases: TGTGCCAGCTCACCACTCGTTGTTGGCGGGGAGCTGTTTTTT. It codes for CASSPLVVGGELFF. Together with reference TRBV18 and TRBJ2-2, the CDR3 gives the full variable domain: NAGVMQNPRHLVRRRGQEARLRCSPMKGHSHVYWYRQLPEEGLKFMVYLQKENIIDESGMPKERFSAEFPKEGPSILRIQQVVRGDSAAYFCASSPLVVGGELFFGEGSRLTVL.

There are many counts of this clone. The chain links TRBV10-3 to TRBJ2-3; 11 nucleotides match TRBD2. CDR3 length: 14 amino acids. V was clipped by 11 bases and J by 1 base; unmatched bases: 5. CDR1 ENHRY and CDR2 SYGVKD come from the germline V gene. The CDR3 DNA is TGTGCCTCCTTAGCGGGGGGGCGCACAGATACGCAGTATTTT. Its protein is CASLAGGRTDTQYF.

This clone was observed many times. The rearrangement links TRBV5-1 to TRBJ2-5; D may be TRBD1 or TRBD2 (5 bases each). Germline V CDR1 and CDR2: SGHRS, YFSETQ. This CDR3 is 15 amino acids long. With 5 bases removed from V and 0 bases from J, the gap between germline ends came to 14 bases. DNA for the CDR3: TGCGCCAGCAGTCGGCAGGGAGAGTACCAAGAGACCCAGTACTTC. Translation gives CASSRQGEYQETQYF.